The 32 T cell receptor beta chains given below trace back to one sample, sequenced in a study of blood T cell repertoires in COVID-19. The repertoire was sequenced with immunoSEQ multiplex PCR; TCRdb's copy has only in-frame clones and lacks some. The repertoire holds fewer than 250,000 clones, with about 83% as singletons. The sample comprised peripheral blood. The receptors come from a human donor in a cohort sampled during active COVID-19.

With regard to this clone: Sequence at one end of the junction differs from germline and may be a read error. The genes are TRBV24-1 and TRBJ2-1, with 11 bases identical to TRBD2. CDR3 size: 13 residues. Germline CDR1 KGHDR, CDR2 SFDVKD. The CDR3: CATSDLSGRAPLF. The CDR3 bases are TGTGCCACCAGTGACCTTAGCGGGAGGGCCCCCCTCTTC.

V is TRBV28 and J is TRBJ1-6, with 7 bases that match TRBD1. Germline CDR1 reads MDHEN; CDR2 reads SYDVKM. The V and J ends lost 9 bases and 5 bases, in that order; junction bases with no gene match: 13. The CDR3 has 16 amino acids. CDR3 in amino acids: CASKPLQGSNNSPLHF. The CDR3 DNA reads TGTGCCAGTAAACCTCTACAGGGGTCAAATAATTCACCCCTCCACTTT.

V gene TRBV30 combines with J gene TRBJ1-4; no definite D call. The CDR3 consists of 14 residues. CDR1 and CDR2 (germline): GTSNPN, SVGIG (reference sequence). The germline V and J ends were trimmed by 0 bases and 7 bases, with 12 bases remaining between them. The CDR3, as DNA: TGTGCCTGGAGTGTACCCCTAGGTAGTGAAAAACTGTTTTTT. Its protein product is CAWSVPLGSEKLFF.

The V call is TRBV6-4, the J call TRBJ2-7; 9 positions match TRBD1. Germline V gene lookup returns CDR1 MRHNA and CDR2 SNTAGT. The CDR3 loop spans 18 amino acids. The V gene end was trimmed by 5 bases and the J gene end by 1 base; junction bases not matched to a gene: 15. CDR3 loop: CASSPLPTGTGNSYEQYF. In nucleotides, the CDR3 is TGTGCCAGCAGTCCCCTACCCACCGGGACAGGGAATTCCTACGAGCAGTACTTC.

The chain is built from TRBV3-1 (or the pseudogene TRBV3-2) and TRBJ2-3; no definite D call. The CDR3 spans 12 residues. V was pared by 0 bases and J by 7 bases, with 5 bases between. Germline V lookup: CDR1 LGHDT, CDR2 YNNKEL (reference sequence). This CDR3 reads CASSQDLHTQYF. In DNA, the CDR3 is TGTGCCAGCAGCCAAGATCTTCATACGCAGTATTTT.

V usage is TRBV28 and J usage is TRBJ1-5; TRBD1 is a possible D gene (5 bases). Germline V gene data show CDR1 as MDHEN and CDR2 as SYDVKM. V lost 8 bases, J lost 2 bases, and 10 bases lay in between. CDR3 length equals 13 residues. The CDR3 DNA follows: TGTGCCAGCGTCCGGGGGGGCAATCAGCCCCAGCATTTT. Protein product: CASVRGGNQPQHF.

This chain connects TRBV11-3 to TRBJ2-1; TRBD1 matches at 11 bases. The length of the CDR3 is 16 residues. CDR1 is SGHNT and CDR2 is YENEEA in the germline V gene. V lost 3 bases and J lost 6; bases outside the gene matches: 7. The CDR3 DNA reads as TGTGCCAGCAGCTTGGGGACAGGGGGTTCGGGCAATGAGCAGTTCTTC. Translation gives CASSLGTGGSGNEQFF.

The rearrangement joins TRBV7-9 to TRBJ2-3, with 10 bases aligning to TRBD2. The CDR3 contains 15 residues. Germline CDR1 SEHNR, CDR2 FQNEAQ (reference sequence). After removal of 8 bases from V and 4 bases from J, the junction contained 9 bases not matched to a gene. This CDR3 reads CASGNSGGMADTQYF. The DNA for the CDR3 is TGTGCCAGCGGGAATAGCGGGGGGATGGCAGATACGCAGTATTTT.

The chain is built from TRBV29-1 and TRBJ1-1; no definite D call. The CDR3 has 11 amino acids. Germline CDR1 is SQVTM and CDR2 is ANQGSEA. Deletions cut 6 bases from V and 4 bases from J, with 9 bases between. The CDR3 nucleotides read TGCAGCGTCGGTTTCGGCACTGAAGCTTTCTTT. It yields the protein CSVGFGTEAFF.

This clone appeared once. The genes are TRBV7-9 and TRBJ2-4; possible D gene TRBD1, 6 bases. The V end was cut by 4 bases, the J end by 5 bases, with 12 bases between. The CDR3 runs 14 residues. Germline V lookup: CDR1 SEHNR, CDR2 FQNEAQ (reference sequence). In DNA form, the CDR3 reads TGTGCCAGCAGCTATACAGGGCGGGAAAACATTCAGTACTTC. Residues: CASSYTGRENIQYF.

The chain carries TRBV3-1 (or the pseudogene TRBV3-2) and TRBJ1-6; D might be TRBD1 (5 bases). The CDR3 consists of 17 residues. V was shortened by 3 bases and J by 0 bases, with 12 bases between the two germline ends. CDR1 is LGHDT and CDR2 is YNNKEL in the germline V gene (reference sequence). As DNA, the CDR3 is TGTGCCAGCAGCCAGGGGGAGGGGATCTCCTATAATTCACCCCTCCACTTT. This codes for CASSQGEGISYNSPLHF.

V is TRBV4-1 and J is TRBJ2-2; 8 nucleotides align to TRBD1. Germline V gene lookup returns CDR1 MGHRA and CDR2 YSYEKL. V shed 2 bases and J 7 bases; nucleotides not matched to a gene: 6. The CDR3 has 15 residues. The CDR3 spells CASSQPDRVGGELFF. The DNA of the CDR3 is TGCGCCAGCAGCCAACCGGACAGGGTGGGCGGGGAGCTGTTTTTT.

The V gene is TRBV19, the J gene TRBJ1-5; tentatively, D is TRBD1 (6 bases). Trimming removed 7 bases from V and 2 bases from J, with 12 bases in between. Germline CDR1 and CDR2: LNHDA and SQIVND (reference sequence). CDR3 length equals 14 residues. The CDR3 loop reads CASKGGQGNQPQHF. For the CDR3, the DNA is TGTGCCAGTAAGGGGGGGCAGGGCAATCAGCCCCAGCATTTT.

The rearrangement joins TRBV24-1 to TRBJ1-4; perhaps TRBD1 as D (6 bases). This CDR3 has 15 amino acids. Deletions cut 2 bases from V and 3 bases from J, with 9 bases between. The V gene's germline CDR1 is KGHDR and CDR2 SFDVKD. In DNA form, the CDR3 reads TGTGCCACCAGTGATTCAGGGGCACCTAATGAAAAACTGTTTTTT. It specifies CATSDSGAPNEKLFF.

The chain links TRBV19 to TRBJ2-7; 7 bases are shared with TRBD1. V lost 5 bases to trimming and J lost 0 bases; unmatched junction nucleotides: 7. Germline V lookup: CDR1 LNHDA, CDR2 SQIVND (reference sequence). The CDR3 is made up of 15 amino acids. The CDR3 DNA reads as TGTGCCAGTAGTGGGACAGCCCTAAGCTCCTACGAGCAGTACTTC. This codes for CASSGTALSSYEQYF.

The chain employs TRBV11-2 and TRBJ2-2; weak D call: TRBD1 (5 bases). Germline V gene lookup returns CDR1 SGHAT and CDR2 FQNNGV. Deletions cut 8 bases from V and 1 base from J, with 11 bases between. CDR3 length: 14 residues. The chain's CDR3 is CASQGAVNTGELFF. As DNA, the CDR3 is TGTGCCAGCCAAGGGGCAGTGAACACCGGGGAGCTGTTTTTT.

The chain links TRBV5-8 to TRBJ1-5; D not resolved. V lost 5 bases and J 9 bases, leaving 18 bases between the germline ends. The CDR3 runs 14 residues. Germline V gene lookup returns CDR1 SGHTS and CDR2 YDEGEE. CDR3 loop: CASSETLRSGPQHF. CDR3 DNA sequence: TGTGCCAGCAGTGAGACTCTAAGGAGTGGGCCCCAGCATTTT. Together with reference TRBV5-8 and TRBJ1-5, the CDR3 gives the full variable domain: EAGVTQSPTHLIKTRGQQATLRCSPISGHTSVYWYQQALGLGLQFLLWYDEGEERNRGNFPPRFSGRQFPNYSSELNVNALELEDSALYLCASSETLRSGPQHFGDGTRLSIL.

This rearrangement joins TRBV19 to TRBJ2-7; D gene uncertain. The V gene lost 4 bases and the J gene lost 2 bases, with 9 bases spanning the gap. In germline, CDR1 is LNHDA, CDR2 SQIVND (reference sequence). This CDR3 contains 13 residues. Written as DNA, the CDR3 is TGTGCCAGTAGTAGCCAGGCTACCTACGAGCAGTACTTC. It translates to CASSSQATYEQYF.

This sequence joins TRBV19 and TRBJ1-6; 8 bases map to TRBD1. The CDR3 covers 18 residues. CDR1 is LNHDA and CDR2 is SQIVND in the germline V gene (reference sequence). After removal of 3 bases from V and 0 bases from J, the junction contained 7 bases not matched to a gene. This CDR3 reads CASSIGQGISSYNSPLHF. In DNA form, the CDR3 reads TGTGCCAGTAGTATCGGACAGGGTATAAGCTCCTATAATTCACCCCTCCACTTT. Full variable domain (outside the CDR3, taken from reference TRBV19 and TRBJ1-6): DGGITQSPKYLFRKEGQNVTLSCEQNLNHDAMYWYRQDPGQGLRLIYYSQIVNDFQKGDIAEGYSVSREKKESFPLTVTSAQKNPTAFYLCASSIGQGISSYNSPLHFGNGTRLTVT.

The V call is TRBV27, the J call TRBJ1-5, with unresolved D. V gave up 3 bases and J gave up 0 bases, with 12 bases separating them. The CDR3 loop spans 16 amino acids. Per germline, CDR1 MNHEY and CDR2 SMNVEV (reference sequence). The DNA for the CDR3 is TGTGCCAGCAGTTTTAATAGCGGTTATAGCAATCAGCCCCAGCATTTT. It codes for CASSFNSGYSNQPQHF.

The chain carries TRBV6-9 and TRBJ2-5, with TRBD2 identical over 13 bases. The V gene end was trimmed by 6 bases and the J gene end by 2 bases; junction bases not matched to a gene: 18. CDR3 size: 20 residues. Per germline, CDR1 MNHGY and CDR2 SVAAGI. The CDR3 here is CASSPFRDRGLAGPQETQYF. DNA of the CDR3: TGTGCCAGCAGCCCGTTTCGGGACAGGGGACTAGCGGGACCGCAAGAGACCCAGTACTTC.

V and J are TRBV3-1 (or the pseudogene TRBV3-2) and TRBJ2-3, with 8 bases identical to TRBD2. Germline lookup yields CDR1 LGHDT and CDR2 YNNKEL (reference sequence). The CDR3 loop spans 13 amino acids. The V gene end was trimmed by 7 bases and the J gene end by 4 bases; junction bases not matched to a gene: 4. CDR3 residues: CASKAGEADTQYF. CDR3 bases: TGTGCCAGCAAAGCGGGGGAGGCAGATACGCAGTATTTT.

The CDR3, as DNA: TGTGCCAGCTCACCGCGTCTAGGGACAGGGGGCGGATATGGCTACACCTTC. Residues: CASSPRLGTGGGYGYTF. J is TRBJ1-2 and V is TRBV18; 12 nucleotides align to TRBD1. V lost 3 bases and J lost 5; bases outside the gene matches: 10. The CDR3 spans 17 residues. Germline CDR1 is KGHSH and CDR2 is LQKENI.

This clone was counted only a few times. As DNA, the CDR3 is TGTGCCAGTAGTATGGGACATCAGAATTCACCCCTCCACTTT. Translation gives CASSMGHQNSPLHF. The V call is TRBV19, the J call TRBJ1-6; weak D call: TRBD1 (6 bases). Per germline, CDR1 LNHDA and CDR2 SQIVND (reference sequence). Trimming took off 3 bases at V and 7 bases at J, with 10 bases between the two ends. This CDR3 spans 14 amino acids.

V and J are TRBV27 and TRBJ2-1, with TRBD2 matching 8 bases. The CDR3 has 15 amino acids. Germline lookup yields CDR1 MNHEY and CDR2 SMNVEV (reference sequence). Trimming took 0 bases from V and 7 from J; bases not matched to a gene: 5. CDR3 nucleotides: TGTGCCAGCAGTTTATCTCGGGGGGGGCCTAATGAGCAGTTCTTC. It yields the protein CASSLSRGGPNEQFF.

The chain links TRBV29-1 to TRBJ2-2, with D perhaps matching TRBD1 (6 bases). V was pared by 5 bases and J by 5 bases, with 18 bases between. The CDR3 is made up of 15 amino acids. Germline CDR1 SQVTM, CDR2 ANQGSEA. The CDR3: CSVYQSGAGTGELFF. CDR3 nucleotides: TGCAGCGTTTACCAGTCAGGGGCCGGAACCGGGGAGCTGTTTTTT.

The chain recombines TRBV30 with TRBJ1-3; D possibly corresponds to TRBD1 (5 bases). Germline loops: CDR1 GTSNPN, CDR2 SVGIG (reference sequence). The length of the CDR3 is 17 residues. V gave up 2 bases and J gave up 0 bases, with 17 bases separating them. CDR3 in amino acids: CAWSFEPGHPSGNTIYF. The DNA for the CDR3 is TGTGCCTGGAGTTTTGAACCCGGACACCCCTCTGGAAACACCATATATTTT.

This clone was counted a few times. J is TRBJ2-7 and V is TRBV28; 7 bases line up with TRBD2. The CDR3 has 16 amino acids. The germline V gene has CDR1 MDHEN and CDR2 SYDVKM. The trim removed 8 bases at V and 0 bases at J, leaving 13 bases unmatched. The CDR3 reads CASLPGTTGFSYEQYF. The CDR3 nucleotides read TGTGCCAGCCTACCCGGGACTACTGGATTCTCCTACGAGCAGTACTTC.

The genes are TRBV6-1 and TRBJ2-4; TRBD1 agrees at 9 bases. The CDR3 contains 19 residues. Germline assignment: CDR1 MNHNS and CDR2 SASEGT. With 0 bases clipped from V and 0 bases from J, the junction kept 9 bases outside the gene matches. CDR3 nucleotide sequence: TGTGCCAGCAGTGAAGCGAGGGGAGGACAGGGGCTAGCCAAAAACATTCAGTACTTC. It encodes CASSEARGGQGLAKNIQYF.

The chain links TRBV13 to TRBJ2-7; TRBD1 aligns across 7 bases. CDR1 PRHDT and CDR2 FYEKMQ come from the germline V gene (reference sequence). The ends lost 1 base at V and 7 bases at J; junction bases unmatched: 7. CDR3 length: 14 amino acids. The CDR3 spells CASSLATGRWEQYF. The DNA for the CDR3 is TGTGCCAGCAGCTTAGCGACAGGGCGATGGGAGCAGTACTTC.

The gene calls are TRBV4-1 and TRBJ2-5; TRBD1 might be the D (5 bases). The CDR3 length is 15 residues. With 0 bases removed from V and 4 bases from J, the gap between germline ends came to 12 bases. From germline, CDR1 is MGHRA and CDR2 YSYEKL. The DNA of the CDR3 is TGCGCCAGCAGCCAAGACCCAGGGTTTGGAGAGACCCAGTACTTC. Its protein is CASSQDPGFGETQYF.

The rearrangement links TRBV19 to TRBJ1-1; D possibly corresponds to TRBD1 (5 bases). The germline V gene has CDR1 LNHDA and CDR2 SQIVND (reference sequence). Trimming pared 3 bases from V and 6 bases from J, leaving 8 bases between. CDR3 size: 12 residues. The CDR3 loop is CASSISGPEAFF. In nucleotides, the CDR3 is TGTGCCAGTAGTATCTCAGGGCCTGAAGCTTTCTTT. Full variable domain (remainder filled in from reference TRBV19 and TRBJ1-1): DGGITQSPKYLFRKEGQNVTLSCEQNLNHDAMYWYRQDPGQGLRLIYYSQIVNDFQKGDIAEGYSVSREKKESFPLTVTSAQKNPTAFYLCASSISGPEAFFGQGTRLTVV.